This T cell receptor (beta chain) comes out of a study of T cell changes during pregnancy in multiple sclerosis. Only in-frame clones appear in the TCRdb table, and some are missing; sequencing was by immunoSEQ multiplex PCR. The sample lists about 59,000 clones; 75% to 90% were seen once. Germline CDR1 is SNHLY and CDR2 is FYNNEI. Between the trimmed V and J ends, which lost 5 bases and 2 bases, there was a span of 9 bases. CDR3 size: 13 residues. This clonotype originated in a female donor in good health, enrolled as a control in a pregnancy study. This rearrangement joins TRBV2 to TRBJ1-1; D is unclear. The source was peripheral blood, collected in the first trimester of pregnancy. CDR3 sequence (DNA): TGTGCCAGCAGTACGGCAGGCAACACTGAAGCTTTCTTT. As protein: CASSTAGNTEAFF.